What follows are 16 T cell receptor beta chains derived from one specimen sequenced in a study of shared clonotypes between healthy human individuals. Clones were sequenced by immunoSEQ multiplex PCR, and TCRdb holds only the in-frame ones, with some missing. The data contain roughly 1 million clones, approximately 72% of them singletons. The specimen was memory CD4+ T cells sorted from blood. Noted subset: CD45RA-negative fraction. All receptors come from a man aged 18 to 30 in good health.

V gene TRBV6-5 combines with J gene TRBJ2-2; D may match TRBD1 or TRBD2 (6 bases each). CDR1 is MNHEY and CDR2 is SVGAGI in the germline V gene. CDR3 length: 12 amino acids. The V and J ends lost 8 bases and 8 bases respectively, with 12 bases between them. Here the CDR3 reads CASARGAGELFF. In DNA, the CDR3 is TGTGCCAGCGCTAGGGGGGCAGGGGAGCTGTTTTTT.

The J gene is TRBJ2-5, the V gene TRBV5-4, with 9 nucleotides matching TRBD2. J lost 5 bases, V lost 5 bases, and 10 bases had no gene match. There are 15 residues in the CDR3. The germline V gene encodes CDR1 SGHNT and CDR2 YYREEE (reference sequence). The chain's CDR3 is CASSSPIAGVETQYF. DNA of the CDR3: TGTGCCAGCAGTTCCCCTATAGCGGGGGTGGAGACCCAGTACTTC.

The V and J genes are TRBV7-8 and TRBJ2-2; maybe TRBD2 (5 bases). Trimming cost V 7 bases and J 2 bases, with 11 bases left between them. CDR3 length: 14 residues. Germline V gives CDR1 SGHVS, CDR2 FQNEAQ. The CDR3 nucleotides read TGTGCCAGCACCATATCTAGCAACACCGGGGAGCTGTTTTTT. It translates to CASTISSNTGELFF.

This clone showed up just a few times. At the DNA level, this CDR3 is encoded by other sequences in the same sample as well. The rearrangement links TRBV5-1 to TRBJ1-5; 7 nucleotides line up with TRBD1. Germline CDR1 is SGHRS and CDR2 is YFSETQ. The V segment lost 5 bases and the J segment 1 base; nucleotides outside the gene matches: 6. CDR3 length equals 15 residues. The CDR3 is CASRPTGDSNQPQHF. The CDR3 bases are TGCGCCAGCAGACCCACAGGGGACAGCAATCAGCCCCAGCATTTT.

The gene calls are TRBV28 and TRBJ1-6; 7 bases agree with TRBD1. Germline-derived CDR1 and CDR2 are MDHEN and SYDVKM. Trimming at V came to 6 bases and at J to 10 bases, leaving 12 bases not matched to a gene. The CDR3 consists of 15 residues. The CDR3 DNA reads as TGTGCCAGCAGCGATGTTAACAAAGGGGGCTCACCCCTCCACTTT. Its protein product is CASSDVNKGGSPLHF.

On this clone: Its ends do not fully match the called genes, so a read error is possible. The chain links TRBV18 to TRBJ1-2; 8 bases are shared with TRBD1. Germline V lookup: CDR1 KGHSH, CDR2 LQKENI. This CDR3 has 12 amino acids. For the CDR3, the DNA is TGTGCCAGCTCACCGGTGGGACAGGCGTCCAGCTTC. It yields the protein CASSPVGQASSF. The complete variable domain, with remaining parts taken from reference TRBV18 and TRBJ1-2, reads NAGVMQNPRHLVRRRGQEARLRCSPMKGHSHVYWYRQLPEEGLKFMVYLQKENIIDESGMPKERFSAEFPKEGPSILRIQQVVRGDSAAYFCASSPVGQASSFGSGTRLTVV.

Concerning this clone: Other DNA variants within this sample encode the same CDR3. The chain is built from TRBV7-8 and TRBJ1-2; TRBD1 might be the D (5 bases). CDR3 length: 13 amino acids. CDR1 is SGHVS and CDR2 is FQNEAQ in the germline V gene. Trimming stripped 5 bases from V and 1 base from J, with 8 bases between. The CDR3: CASSPDSNYGYTF. The CDR3 DNA follows: TGTGCCAGCAGCCCAGACAGTAACTATGGCTACACCTTC.

The genes are TRBV18 and TRBJ1-1, with 9 bases that match TRBD1. CDR1 is KGHSH and CDR2 is LQKENI in the germline V gene. V shed 4 bases and J 10 bases; nucleotides not matched to a gene: 4. The CDR3 totals 12 residues. The chain's CDR3 is CASSLRQGGAFF. The CDR3, as DNA: TGTGCCAGCTCACTACGACAGGGGGGAGCTTTCTTT.

About this clone itself: Additional DNA sequences in this sample encode the identical CDR3. The V and J genes are TRBV20-1 and TRBJ1-1; no reliable D call. The CDR3 is 11 residues long. V was trimmed by 3 bases and J by 4 bases, leaving 6 bases between them. The germline V gene has CDR1 DFQATT and CDR2 SNEGSKA (reference sequence). The CDR3 sequence: CSASPGTEAFF. CDR3 sequence (DNA): TGCAGTGCTAGTCCTGGCACTGAAGCTTTCTTT.

This sequence joins TRBV15 and TRBJ1-5, with 7 bases aligning to TRBD1. Germline-derived CDR1 and CDR2 are LNHNV and YYDKDF (reference sequence). Trimming at V came to 8 bases and at J to 3 bases, leaving 1 base not matched to a gene. This CDR3 is 12 amino acids long. CDR3 region: CATGQDNQPQHF. DNA for the CDR3: TGTGCCACCGGACAGGACAATCAGCCCCAGCATTTT.

The rearrangement uses TRBV7-2 and TRBJ1-4; D uncertain. The CDR3 is 15 residues long. The germline V gene encodes CDR1 SGHTA and CDR2 FQGNSA. V dropped 6 bases and J dropped 4 bases, with 15 bases sitting between them. The CDR3 sequence: CASSAEGGSNEKLFF. The CDR3 DNA follows: TGTGCCAGCAGTGCCGAGGGAGGTAGTAATGAAAAACTGTTTTTT.

This clone was seen at least ten times. The V and J genes are TRBV19 and TRBJ2-6, with 8 bases aligning to TRBD1. V dropped 8 bases and J dropped 0; count of bases not matched to a gene: 15. Germline V lookup: CDR1 LNHDA, CDR2 SQIVND (reference sequence). The CDR3 is 19 residues long. As DNA, the CDR3 is TGTGCCAGTCATTCAAATGCAGGGGGCGGTATCTCTGGGGCCAACGTCCTGACTTTC. Amino acids: CASHSNAGGGISGANVLTF.

In its sample, this clone was seen once. The rearrangement joins TRBV29-1 to TRBJ2-3, with D possibly TRBD2 on 6 matching bases. The CDR3 is 15 residues long. V lost 6 bases to trimming and J lost 3 bases, with 19 bases between them. Germline V gives CDR1 SQVTM, CDR2 ANQGSEA. Here the CDR3 reads CSVPARGGATDTQYF. In nucleotides, the CDR3 is TGCAGCGTCCCCGCGCGAGGAGGGGCGACAGATACGCAGTATTTT.

The chain combines TRBV10-2 with TRBJ1-2, with 10 bases matching TRBD1. The CDR3 covers 16 residues. Trimming at V came to 6 bases and at J to 6 bases, leaving 13 bases not matched to a gene. Germline V lookup: CDR1 WSHSY, CDR2 SAAADI. CDR3 nucleotides: TGCGCCAGCAGGGACCCGGGACAGGGGCCCGCACATGGCTACACCTTC. Protein: CASRDPGQGPAHGYTF.

The chain is built from TRBV6-6 and TRBJ2-3; D is possibly TRBD2 (6 bases). The germline CDR1 and CDR2 sequences are MNHNY and SVGAGI (reference sequence). Trimming removed 10 bases from V and 3 bases from J, with 17 bases in between. This CDR3 is 14 amino acids long. The CDR3 bases are TGTGCCATCTCACCCCCTGGGGGGACAGATACGCAGTATTTT. The encoded protein is CAISPPGGTDTQYF.

The chain is built from TRBV5-1 and TRBJ2-4, with a possible D match to TRBD1 (6 bases). Germline V gene lookup returns CDR1 SGHRS and CDR2 YFSETQ. The CDR3 consists of 13 residues. V gave up 1 base and J gave up 9 bases, with 11 bases separating them. CDR3 amino acids: CASSLLGGGIQYF. Here the CDR3 DNA reads TGCGCCAGCAGCTTGCTTGGGGGCGGCATTCAGTACTTC.